This T cell receptor (beta chain) was identified in a study of T cells in Graves' hyperthyroidism and ophthalmopathy (dated by TCRdb to 2018 to 2020). As for the study more broadly: Peripheral blood was sampled at the time of initial diagnosis, prior to any treatment. The roughly 94 discovery patients were randomly divided into training and test sets at a 7:3 ratio. In several Graves' hyperthyroidism patients, the study also compared T-cell repertoires from thyroid tissue with T-cell repertoires from blood. The paper reports TCR Vbeta CDR3 sequencing of some 140 peripheral blood samples: under 45 ophthalmopathy, under 80 hyperthyroidism and around 17 progressor patients. Following sampling, methimazole starting at 30 mg daily was given to hyperthyroidism patients, and high-dose intravenous methylprednisolone was given to ophthalmopathy patients. TCR V-J signatures able to tell the groups apart were searched for in a discovery cohort of 95 or so patients, of whom around 43 had Graves' ophthalmopathy and roughly 57 had stable Graves' hyperthyroidism. Prospective prediction of ophthalmopathy was tested in an independent validation cohort consisting of some 18 hyperthyroidism patients and 17 patients who later progressed to ophthalmopathy.

TCR beta CDR3 regions were amplified from RNA transcripts. A first-round RT-PCR of the TCR CDR3 used the HTBI primer set with the Qiagen OneStep RT-PCR kit. The libraries were constructed in a second round of multiplex PCR and then size-selected and purified. Sequencing of the libraries was done on an Illumina HiSeq2000 using paired-end 100 bp reads. In the authors' own workflow: SOAPnuke was used to process the raw data, with reads discarded if the reads contained adapters or uncalled bases, had a mean Phred below 15, or lacked an exact constant-primer or identifier match. High-quality paired reads were merged with COPE v1.2.5, and unique nucleotide sequences were defined as clonotypes. MiTCR v1.1 was used to align clonotypes to the IMGT TRBV, TRBD and TRBJ reference segments. Only V-J combinations with frequency above 0.0001, covering about 99% of repertoires, were analysed. A TCS score was defined as the ratio of F50 (clonal expansion) to E x V (chaos), with BLOSUM62-based TCRdist applied between CDR3 peptides within each V-J. Welch's t-statistics and random forest reduced roughly 500 V-J features to under 15, which were used in a naive Bayes classifier (R e1071). The public reads were quality trimmed at Q25 with fastp and then assembled into clones with MiXCR by TCRdb, keeping productive beta chains. Identical CDR3 protein sequences are pooled into one entry, listed with their most common genes and DNA. These V and J calls derive from TCRdb rather than the authors' analysis. This sample lists under 300,000 distinct CDR3 sequences; 13% were detected once. The ten largest clonotypes hold almost 8% of the sample.

Study-wide findings and limitations: In validation, progression to ophthalmopathy was predicted by the model with 65% to 71% sensitivity and 72% to 80% specificity, a median of about 6.4 months before onset. Sample size was not statistically predetermined, and blinding of investigators to group allocation was not performed. Most expanded thyroid clonotypes (frequency above 0.001) were also found in blood, which suggests that blood repertoires may mirror thyroid immune responses. In cross-validation, a model built on a 13 V-J signature told ophthalmopathy apart from stable hyperthyroidism with 87.88% sensitivity and approximately 81% specificity, and in testing the same model reached 80%/75%.

Comments on this clonotype: Its target antigen remains unknown. Base qualities are missing; no much larger clone stands one base away.

Hyperthyroidism patients were newly diagnosed, with disease duration under 2 months, and aged 18 to 65 years. Any patient with an uncontrolled infection, another autoimmune disease, pregnancy or lactation was excluded. Diagnoses relied on clinical symptoms, serum thyroxine and TRAb, thyroid ultrasound and orbital computed tomography. Blood from progressor patients was collected at the time of first diagnosis with hyperthyroidism, before any ophthalmopathy symptoms had appeared. Ficoll-Paque density gradient centrifugation was used to isolate PBMCs from about 9 ml of fresh peripheral blood. Progressor patients were initially diagnosed with Graves' hyperthyroidism and developed ophthalmopathy during follow-up. Total RNA was extracted with Trizol reagent, and quality was checked on an Agilent 2100 Bioanalyzer. V gives up 8 bases and J gives up 10 bases, and the segment between their germline ends measures 21 bases. The CDR3 covers 14 residues, taking in both the cysteine and the phenylalanine. Solely the CDR3 DNA is kept, with 42 bases framed from the first base.

What was sequenced was blood. This clonotype was obtained from a woman between 25 and 40 years old with Graves' hyperthyroidism that later progressed to Graves' ophthalmopathy. The rearranged segments are TRBV12-3 or TRBV12-4 and TRBJ2-1; the D gene cannot be resolved reliably. The DNA sequence reads TGTGCCAGCTCATGGGGTGATTTATCGGAAGAGCAGTTCTTC. This is translated as CASSWGDLSEEQFF.